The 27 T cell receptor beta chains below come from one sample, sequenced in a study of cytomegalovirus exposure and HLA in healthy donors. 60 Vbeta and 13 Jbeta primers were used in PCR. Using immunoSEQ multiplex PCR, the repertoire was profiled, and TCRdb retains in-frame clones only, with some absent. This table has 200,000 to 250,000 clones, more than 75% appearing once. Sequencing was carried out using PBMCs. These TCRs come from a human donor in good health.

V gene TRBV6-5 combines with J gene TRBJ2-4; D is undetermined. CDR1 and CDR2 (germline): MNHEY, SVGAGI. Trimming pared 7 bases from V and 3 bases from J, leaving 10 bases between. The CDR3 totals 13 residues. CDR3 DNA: TGTGCCAGCAAAGGCGGAAACAAAAACATTCAGTACTTC. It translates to CASKGGNKNIQYF.

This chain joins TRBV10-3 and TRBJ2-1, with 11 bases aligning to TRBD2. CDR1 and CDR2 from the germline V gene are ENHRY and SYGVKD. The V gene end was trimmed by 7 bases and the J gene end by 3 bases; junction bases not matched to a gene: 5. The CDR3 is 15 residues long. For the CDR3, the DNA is TGTGCCATCAATGAAGGGACTAGCGGCTACAATGAGCAGTTCTTC. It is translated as CAINEGTSGYNEQFF.

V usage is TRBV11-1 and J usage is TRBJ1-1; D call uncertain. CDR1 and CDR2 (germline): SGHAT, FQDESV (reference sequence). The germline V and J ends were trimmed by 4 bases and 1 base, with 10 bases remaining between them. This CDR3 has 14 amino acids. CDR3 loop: CASSSSYGNTEAFF. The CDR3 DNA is TGTGCCAGCAGCTCTTCCTACGGGAACACTGAAGCTTTCTTT.

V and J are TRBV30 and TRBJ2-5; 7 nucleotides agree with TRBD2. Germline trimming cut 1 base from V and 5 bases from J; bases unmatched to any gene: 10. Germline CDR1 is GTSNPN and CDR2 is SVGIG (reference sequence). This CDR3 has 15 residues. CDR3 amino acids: CAWSGEGGSGETQYF. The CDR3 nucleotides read TGTGCCTGGAGTGGGGAGGGTGGGTCCGGGGAGACCCAGTACTTC.

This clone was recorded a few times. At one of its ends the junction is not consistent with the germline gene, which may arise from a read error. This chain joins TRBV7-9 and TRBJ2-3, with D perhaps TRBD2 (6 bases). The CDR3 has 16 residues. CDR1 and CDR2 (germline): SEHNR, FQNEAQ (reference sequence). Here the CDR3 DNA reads TGTTCCAGCAGCTTAGTGAGTAGCGGATACACAGATACGCAGTATTTT. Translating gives CSSSLVSSGYTDTQYF.

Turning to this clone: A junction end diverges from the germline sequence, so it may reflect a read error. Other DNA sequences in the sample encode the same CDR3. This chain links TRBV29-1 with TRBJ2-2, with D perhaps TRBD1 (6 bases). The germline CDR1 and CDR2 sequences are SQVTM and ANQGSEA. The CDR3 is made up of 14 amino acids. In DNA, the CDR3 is TGCAGCGTGAAGACAGGTTTGAACACCGGGGAGTTGTTTTTT. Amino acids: CSVKTGLNTGELFF.

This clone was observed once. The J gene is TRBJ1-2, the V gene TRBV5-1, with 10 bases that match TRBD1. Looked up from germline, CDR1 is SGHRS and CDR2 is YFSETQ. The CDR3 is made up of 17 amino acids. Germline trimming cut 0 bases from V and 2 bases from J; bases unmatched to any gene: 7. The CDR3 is CASSLGGTGAPNYGYTF. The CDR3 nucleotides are TGCGCCAGCAGCTTGGGGGGGACAGGGGCCCCAAACTATGGCTACACCTTC.

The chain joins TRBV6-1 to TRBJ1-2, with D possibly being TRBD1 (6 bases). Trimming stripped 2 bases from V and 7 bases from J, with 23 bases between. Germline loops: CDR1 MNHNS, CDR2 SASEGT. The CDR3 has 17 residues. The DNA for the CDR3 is TGTGCCAGCAGTGAAACCGGAGGCGGGGGCCCTTTCAGTGGCTACACCTTC. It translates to CASSETGGGGPFSGYTF.

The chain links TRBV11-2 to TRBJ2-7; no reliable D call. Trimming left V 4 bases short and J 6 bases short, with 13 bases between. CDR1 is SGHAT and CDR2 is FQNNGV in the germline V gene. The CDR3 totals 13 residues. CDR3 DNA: TGTGCCAGCAGCTCAACTTTCATTGGCGAGCAGTACTTC. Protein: CASSSTFIGEQYF.

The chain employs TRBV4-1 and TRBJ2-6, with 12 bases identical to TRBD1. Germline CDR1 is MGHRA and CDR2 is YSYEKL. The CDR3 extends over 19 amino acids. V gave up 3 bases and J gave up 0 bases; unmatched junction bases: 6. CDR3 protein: CASSQGDRGPSSGANVLTF. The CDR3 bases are TGCGCCAGCAGCCAGGGGGACAGGGGGCCTAGCTCTGGGGCCAACGTCCTGACTTTC.

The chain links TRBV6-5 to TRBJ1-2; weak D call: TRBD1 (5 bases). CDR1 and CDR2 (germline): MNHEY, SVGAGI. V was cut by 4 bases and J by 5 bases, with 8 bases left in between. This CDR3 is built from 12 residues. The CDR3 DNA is TGTGCCAGCAGTTCCAGGGCTTATGGCTACACCTTC. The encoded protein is CASSSRAYGYTF.

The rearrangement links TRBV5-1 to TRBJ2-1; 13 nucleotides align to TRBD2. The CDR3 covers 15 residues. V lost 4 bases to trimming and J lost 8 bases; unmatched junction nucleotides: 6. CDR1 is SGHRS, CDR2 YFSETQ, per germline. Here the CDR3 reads CASSRTSGSFYEQFF. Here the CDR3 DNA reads TGCGCCAGCAGCCGGACTAGCGGGAGCTTCTATGAGCAGTTCTTC.

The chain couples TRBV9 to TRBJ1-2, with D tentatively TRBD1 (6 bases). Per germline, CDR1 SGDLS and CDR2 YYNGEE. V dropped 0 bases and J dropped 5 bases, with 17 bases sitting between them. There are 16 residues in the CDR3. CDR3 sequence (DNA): TGTGCCAGCAGCGTAGCTCGGGGGGGGCGCAGATATGGCTACACCTTC. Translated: CASSVARGGRRYGYTF.

The CDR3 protein is CASSPSSATYEQYF. The DNA of the CDR3 is TGTGCCAGCTCACCCTCTAGCGCCACCTACGAGCAGTACTTC. The chain employs TRBV18 and TRBJ2-7; a possible D gene is TRBD2 (6 bases). V was pared by 3 bases and J by 2 bases, with 11 bases between. The CDR3 is made up of 14 amino acids. Germline CDR1 reads KGHSH; CDR2 reads LQKENI.

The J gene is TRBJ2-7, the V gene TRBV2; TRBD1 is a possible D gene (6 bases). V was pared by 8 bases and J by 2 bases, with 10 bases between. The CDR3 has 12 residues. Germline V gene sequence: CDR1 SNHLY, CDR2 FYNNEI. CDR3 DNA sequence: TGTGCCAGCCAAGGGGGTCCCTACGAGCAGTACTTC. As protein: CASQGGPYEQYF.

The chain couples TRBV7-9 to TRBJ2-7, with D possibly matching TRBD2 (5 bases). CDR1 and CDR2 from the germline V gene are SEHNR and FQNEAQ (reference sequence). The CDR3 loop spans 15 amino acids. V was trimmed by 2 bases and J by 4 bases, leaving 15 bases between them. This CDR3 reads CASSLTFEGSYEQYF. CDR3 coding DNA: TGTGCCAGCAGCTTAACGTTCGAGGGTTCATACGAGCAGTACTTC.

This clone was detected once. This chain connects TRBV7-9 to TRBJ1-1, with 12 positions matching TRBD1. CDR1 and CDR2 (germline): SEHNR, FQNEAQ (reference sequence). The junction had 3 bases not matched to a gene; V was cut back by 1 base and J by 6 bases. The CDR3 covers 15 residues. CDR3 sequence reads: CASSLGGQGASEAFF. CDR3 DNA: TGTGCCAGCAGCTTAGGGGGACAGGGGGCTTCTGAAGCTTTCTTT.

CDR3 amino acids: CASAPGEVAGDTQYF. In DNA form, the CDR3 reads TGTGCTAGTGCCCCCGGTGAGGTAGCGGGTGATACGCAGTATTTT. The chain is built from TRBV12-5 and TRBJ2-3; 7 positions agree with TRBD2. There are 15 residues in the CDR3. Germline V gene sequence: CDR1 LGHNT, CDR2 FRNRAP. V trimming: 7 bases; J trimming: 6 bases; junction bases outside the gene matches: 13.

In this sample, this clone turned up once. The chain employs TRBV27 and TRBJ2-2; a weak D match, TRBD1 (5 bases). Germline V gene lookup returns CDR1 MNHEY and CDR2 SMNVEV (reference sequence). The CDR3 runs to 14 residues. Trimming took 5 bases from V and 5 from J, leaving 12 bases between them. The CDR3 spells CASSRRGTTGELFF. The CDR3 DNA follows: TGTGCCAGCAGTCGTAGGGGCACGACCGGGGAGCTGTTTTTT.

The DNA of the CDR3 is TGTGCCAGTACCCCGGGACAGGGGGCTTCGAAGACCCAGTACTTC. Translating it yields CASTPGQGASKTQYF. The V call is TRBV19, the J call TRBJ2-5, with 12 bases lining up with TRBD1. Germline values: CDR1 LNHDA, CDR2 SQIVND (reference sequence). V lost 7 bases and J lost 6; bases outside the gene matches: 9. The CDR3 runs 15 residues.

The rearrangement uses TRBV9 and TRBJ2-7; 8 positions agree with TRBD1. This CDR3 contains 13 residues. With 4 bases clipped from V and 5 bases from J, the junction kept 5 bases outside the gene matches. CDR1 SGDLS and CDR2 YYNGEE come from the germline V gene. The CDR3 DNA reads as TGTGCCAGCAGCCCAGGGGGCAGAAACGAGCAGTACTTC. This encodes CASSPGGRNEQYF. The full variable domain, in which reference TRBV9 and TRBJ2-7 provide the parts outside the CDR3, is DSGVTQTPKHLITATGQRVTLRCSPRSGDLSVYWYQQSLDQGLQFLIQYYNGEERAKGNILERFSAQQFPDLHSELNLSSLELGDSALYFCASSPGGRNEQYFGPGTRLTVT.

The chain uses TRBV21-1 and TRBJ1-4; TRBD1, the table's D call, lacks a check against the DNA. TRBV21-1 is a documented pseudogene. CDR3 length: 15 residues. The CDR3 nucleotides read TGTGCCAGCAGCTACCCGGACAGGGGGGAAACGGGACTGTTTTTT. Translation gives CASSYPDRGETGLFF.

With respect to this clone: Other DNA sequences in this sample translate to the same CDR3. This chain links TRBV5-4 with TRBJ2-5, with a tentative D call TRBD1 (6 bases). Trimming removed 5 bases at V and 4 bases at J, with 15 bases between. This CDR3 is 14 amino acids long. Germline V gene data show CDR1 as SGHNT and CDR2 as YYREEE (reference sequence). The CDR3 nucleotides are TGTGCCAGCAGTACCGGACAGAGGCCAGAGACCCAGTACTTC. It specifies CASSTGQRPETQYF.

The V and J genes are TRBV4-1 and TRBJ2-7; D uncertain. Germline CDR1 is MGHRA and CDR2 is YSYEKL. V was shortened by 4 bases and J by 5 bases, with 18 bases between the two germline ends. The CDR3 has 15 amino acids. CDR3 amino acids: CASSPPTRLSDEQYF. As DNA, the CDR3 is TGCGCCAGCAGCCCGCCCACCCGACTTTCGGACGAGCAGTACTTC.

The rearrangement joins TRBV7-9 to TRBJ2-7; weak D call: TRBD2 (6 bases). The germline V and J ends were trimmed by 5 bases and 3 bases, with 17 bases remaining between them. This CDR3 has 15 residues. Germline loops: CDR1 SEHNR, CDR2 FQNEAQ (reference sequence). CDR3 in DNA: TGTGCCAGCAGCCCACCAACCCGGGAGTTCTACGAGCAGTACTTC. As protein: CASSPPTREFYEQYF.

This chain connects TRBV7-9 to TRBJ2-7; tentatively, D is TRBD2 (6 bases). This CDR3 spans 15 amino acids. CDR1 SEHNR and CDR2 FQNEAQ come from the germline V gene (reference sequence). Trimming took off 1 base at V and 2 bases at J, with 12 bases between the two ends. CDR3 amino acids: CASSLGDLETYEQYF. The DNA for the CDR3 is TGTGCCAGCAGCTTAGGGGACTTAGAAACCTACGAGCAGTACTTC.

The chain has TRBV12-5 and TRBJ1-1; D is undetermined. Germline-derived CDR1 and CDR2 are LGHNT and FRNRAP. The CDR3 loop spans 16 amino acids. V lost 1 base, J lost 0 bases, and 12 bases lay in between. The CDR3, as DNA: TGTGCTAGTGGTTTGGGGGAGCTGGGTATGAACACTGAAGCTTTCTTT. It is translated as CASGLGELGMNTEAFF.